These 11 T cell receptor beta chains came from one sample sequenced in a study of cytomegalovirus exposure and HLA in healthy donors. The PCR had 60 Vbeta and 13 Jbeta primers. Sequencing was performed with immunoSEQ multiplex PCR; in TCRdb, only in-frame clones are kept and a portion is missing. The sample lists 150,000 to 200,000 clones, 9.5% occurring once. The sample consisted of PBMCs. All receptors derive from a woman under 40 in good health and CMV-seropositive.

This clone was detected only a few times. V usage is TRBV13 and J usage is TRBJ2-5, with D hard to call. Trimming pared 1 base from V and 4 bases from J, leaving 7 bases between. The CDR3 runs 13 residues. CDR1 and CDR2 from the germline V gene are PRHDT and FYEKMQ (reference sequence). CDR3 amino acids: CASSLVSGETQYF. The DNA for the CDR3 is TGTGCCAGCAGCTTAGTGTCGGGAGAGACCCAGTACTTC.

The chain recombines TRBV11-2 with TRBJ2-2, with 10 bases fitting TRBD2. Per germline, CDR1 SGHAT and CDR2 FQNNGV. The CDR3 runs 16 residues. V dropped 6 bases and J dropped 1; count of bases not matched to a gene: 5. The CDR3 protein is CASRLAGLVNTGELFF. In DNA, the CDR3 is TGTGCCAGCAGACTAGCGGGGTTGGTGAACACCGGGGAGCTGTTTTTT.

The chain couples TRBV25-1 to TRBJ2-1, with a weak D call TRBD2 (7 bases). The V gene's germline CDR1 is MGHDK and CDR2 SYGVNS. V was clipped by 2 bases and J by 8 bases, with 22 bases between them. The CDR3 has 17 amino acids. The CDR3 bases are TGTGCCAGCAGTGAAATCATCCTCGGGACTAAGGGGGATGAGCAGTTCTTC. This sequence encodes CASSEIILGTKGDEQFF.

The table lists this clone with a few counts. J is TRBJ2-2 and V is TRBV9, with 8 bases lining up with TRBD2. V lost 0 bases, J lost 7 bases, and 8 bases stayed unmatched. The length of the CDR3 is 16 residues. Germline V gene sequence: CDR1 SGDLS, CDR2 YYNGEE. CDR3 nucleotides: TGTGCCAGCAGCGTAGGGAGCGGGAGTAAGAACGGGGAGCTGTTTTTT. Amino acids: CASSVGSGSKNGELFF.

The chain combines TRBV7-2 with TRBJ2-7; 12 bases match TRBD2. The CDR3 runs to 15 residues. J lost 6 bases, V lost 4 bases, and 7 bases had no gene match. Germline V CDR1 and CDR2: SGHTA, FQGNSA. The CDR3 spells CASSWGLAGSTEQYF. CDR3 DNA: TGTGCCAGCAGCTGGGGACTAGCGGGTAGTACCGAGCAGTACTTC. Together with reference TRBV7-2 and TRBJ2-7, the CDR3 gives the full variable domain: GAGVSQSPSNKVTEKGKDVELRCDPISGHTALYWYRQSLGQGLEFLIYFQGNSAPDKSGLPSDRFSAERTGGSVSTLTIQRTQQEDSAVYLCASSWGLAGSTEQYFGPGTRLTVT.

The CDR3 DNA sequence: TGCGCCAGCAGTCAAACCCTACCCAGGGACAGCTATGGCTACACCTTC. This encodes CASSQTLPRDSYGYTF. The rearrangement uses TRBV23-1 and TRBJ1-2; TRBD1 matches 7 bases. TRBV23-1 is flagged as an ORF with uncertain function. With V trimmed by 2 bases and J by 4 bases, 10 bases remained unmatched. The CDR3 is 16 residues long.

This clone was counted only a few times. The chain links TRBV11-3 to TRBJ1-2, with TRBD1 identical over 7 bases. Trimming cost V 5 bases and J 5 bases; bases outside gene matches: 8. Germline assignment: CDR1 SGHNT and CDR2 YENEEA. There are 14 residues in the CDR3. CDR3 sequence: CASSLQGRPYGYTF. In DNA form, the CDR3 reads TGTGCCAGCAGCCTACAGGGGCGCCCGTATGGCTACACCTTC.

V usage is TRBV4-2 and J usage is TRBJ2-7, with 8 bases matching TRBD1. J gave up 4 bases and V 0 bases, and 8 bases lay outside the gene matches. Germline V gene sequence: CDR1 LGHNA, CDR2 YNFKEQ. CDR3 size: 16 residues. Written as DNA, the CDR3 is TGTGCCAGCAGCCAAGAGTGGCGACAGGGGTTATACGAGCAGTACTTC. Protein product: CASSQEWRQGLYEQYF.

The rearrangement joins TRBV6-1 to TRBJ2-7; weak D call: TRBD2 (5 bases). Trimming took 1 base from V and 3 from J, leaving 10 bases between them. The CDR3 is 14 amino acids. Germline CDR1 is MNHNS and CDR2 is SASEGT. In nucleotides, the CDR3 is TGTGCCAGCAGTGAAGGCGGGCGAGACTACGAGCAGTACTTC. It is translated as CASSEGGRDYEQYF.

Only a few counts were recorded for this clone. J is TRBJ2-7 and V is TRBV6-5, with TRBD2 matching 8 bases. The CDR3 has 15 amino acids. The germline V gene has CDR1 MNHEY and CDR2 SVGAGI. V dropped 5 bases and J dropped 0; count of bases not matched to a gene: 6. CDR3 bases: TGTGCCAGCAGTATAGAGGGACTAGGCTCCTACGAGCAGTACTTC. Translating gives CASSIEGLGSYEQYF.

The chain couples TRBV6-5 to TRBJ2-7; the D gene is possibly TRBD1 (5 bases). The CDR3 extends over 16 amino acids. V was cut by 4 bases and J by 5 bases, with 21 bases left in between. Germline CDR1 reads MNHEY; CDR2 reads SVGAGI. The CDR3 protein is CASSWTRQIDVNEQYF. CDR3 DNA sequence: TGTGCCAGCAGTTGGACGCGACAGATCGACGTCAACGAGCAGTACTTC.